This T cell receptor beta chain is from a study of CD8+CD57+ T cells in acquired aplastic anemia (dated by TCRdb to 2017 to 2018). Regarding the study in general: A mean of about 3.2 ug of DNA, ranging from roughly 0.18 to 30 ug, was extracted from sorted CD4+ and CD8+ cells. On the study overall, not on this receptor specifically: CD8+ Simpson's diversity did not differ significantly between patients and healthy controls (P=0.060). Roughly 29 CD8+ CDR3 sequences were found in both patients and controls but appeared to be highly expressed in patients and within the immunodominant clones of the patients.

TCR beta VDJ combination and CDR3 sequence profiling used genomic DNA as the template. An Illumina HiSeq 2000 was used for TCR repertoire sequencing. In the source study's methods: Repertoire assessment relied on Simpson's diversity index, CDR3 size and DJ length profiles, and TRBV/TRBJ rearrangement plots. Whichever DNA sequence was most abundant in the deep sequencing data was defined as the immunodominant clone. CDR3 amino acid sequences were checked for sharing between subjects and were compared against published repertoires and the VDJdb database. The public sequencing data were trimmed at Q25 with fastp and processed into clonotypes with MiXCR by TCRdb, which kept only in-frame beta chains. Rows matching on CDR3 protein sequence are summarized as one entry with the most common DNA and genes. The authors' filters were not applied to this entry. The table for this sample lists 250,000 to 350,000 distinct CDR3 sequences; around 60% of them were counted only once. The top ten constitute 7% to 9% of the sample.

In this study, sorted CD4+ and CD8+ T cells from the blood of healthy subjects and of severe aplastic anemia patients had their TCR repertoires deep-sequenced. Ficoll-Paque density gradient centrifugation was used to isolate peripheral blood mononuclear cells. Before DNA extraction, CD4+ and CD8+ T cells were sorted with FACS or magnetic beads. Worth noting for this clonotype: Its antigen remains unidentified. One base away there is no much larger clone; base qualities are not given.

Sequencing was performed on sorted CD4+, CD8+, or CD8+CD57+ T cells (not recorded which) from PBMCs. This receptor was obtained from a human donor with severe aplastic anemia or a healthy control (not recorded which).

CDR3 loop: CASSVGLAVSAGQYF. The DNA sequence is given as TGTGCCAGCAGCGTAGGACTAGCGGTTTCTGCGGGGCAGTACTTC. Here the chain combines TRBV9 and TRBJ2-7; 9 junctional bases match TRBD2. The CDR3 covers 15 residues, taking in both the cysteine and the phenylalanine. Left in the record is the CDR3 DNA by itself, 45 bases read in frame from the first base. Trimming leaves V shorter by 0 bases and J shorter by 9 bases, with the junction holding 10 bases beyond the gene matches. CDR1 is given as SGDLS and CDR2 as YYNGEE, both from the germline V gene.